This paragraph reports one TCR beta chain. It lacks a known antigen. There are no base qualities to consult, and no much larger clone falls within one base. The same CDR3 can be traced to other DNA sequences in this sample. In total, 630 or so healthy bone marrow donors made up the cohort. At the time of sampling, all cohort members were nominally healthy, though unrecorded immune exposures were likely present. The donor was CMV seropositive and belonged to the group of more than 250 seropositive cohort members. Each donor provided a peripheral blood sample, and peripheral blood mononuclear cells were used for TCR beta sequencing. The Qiagen DNeasy Blood Extraction Kit was used to extract genomic DNA from the blood cell samples. The data stem from a study of cytomegalovirus exposure and HLA in healthy donors (dated by TCRdb to the late 2010s). Describing the broader study: According to an earlier analysis of 587 of the donors, 150 million to 200 million T cells yielded roughly 110 million unique TCR beta sequences and approximately 300 Gb of sequence data. An early release covering about 600 HLA-typed donors comprised approximately 300 gigabases of sequencing data and 85 million to 100 million unique TCR sequences. Among the approximately 400 genotyped donors, around 81% belonged to the genetic ancestry cluster associated with self-reported Caucasian donors. The study aimed to test whether cataloging public T cell receptors could reveal signatures of past pathogen exposure. Using immunosequencing, the study profiled T cell repertoires from roughly 650 subjects and related those repertoires to cytomegalovirus serostatus. Along with the roughly 700-subject first cohort, a separate validation cohort of about 110 different subjects was used. High-throughput TCR immunosequencing, statistical association of individual TCRs with disease status, and machine learning were combined to predict cytomegalovirus infection status. In a later analysis, previously published TCR beta repertoires from 600 to 850 donors were re-analyzed and high-resolution HLA genotyping was added so that TCR occurrence patterns could be studied. In the later analysis, no new phenotypic data were used to find candidate immune exposures; instead, reliance was placed on TCR beta sequences and their occurrence across donors. An earlier analysis of nearly 600 of the donors applied high-throughput TCR beta sequencing to assess whether each TCR beta V gene segment acted as functional or pseudogenic. Donor age, sex, ethnicity and CMV serostatus were collected together with the repertoire data. In a later genetic analysis, genome-wide SNP genotypes for 398 of the 666 donors were used, and that subset was treated as a discovery cohort. Every repertoire in the discovery cohort had been generated on one and the same sequencing platform. HLA typing covered class I and class II loci at four-digit resolution. The number of typed donors differed by locus: 629-630 for A, B, C, DRB1 and DQB1; roughly 510 for DQA1; over 600 for DPA1; and about 450 for DPB1. Roughly 5 DR-DQ haplotypes were handled as single units for association and clustering, since linkage in the cohort was strong. Among some 410 genotyped donors of the cohort, an average of roughly 230,000 unique TCR beta nucleotide sequences was sequenced per donor, of which about 19% were non-productive.

The germline V gene encodes CDR1 MGHRA and CDR2 YSYEKL. The CDR3 runs 15 amino acids, cysteine and phenylalanine included. Just the 45-base CDR3 DNA is kept, in frame starting at base 1. Trimmed from V: 2 bases; trimmed from J: 7 bases; junction bases lacking a gene match: 6. The library came from the immunoSEQ multiplex PCR assay. A mixture of 60 forward primers for TCR Vbeta segments and 13 reverse primers for TCR Jbeta segments was used in the multiplex PCR. The CDR3 region of rearranged TCR beta genes was amplified from genomic DNA with a multiplex PCR assay. The amplified TCR beta libraries were sequenced on the Illumina HiSeq System as 87-base-pair reads. In the authors' own workflow: In a later analysis, tens of millions of unique TCR beta chains were counted across the approximately 670 repertoires, and roughly 11 million of these chains were shared by at least two donors. Raw reads were error-corrected and collapsed into unique sequences by a nearest-neighbor algorithm in which closely related sequences were merged to remove PCR and sequencing errors. CDR3 sequences were aligned to IMGT reference sequences to assign V, D and J gene segments. Each retained sequence needed at least a six-nucleotide match to both a V gene segment and a J gene segment. Rearrangements were classified as productive when the CDR3 lacked stop codons and remained in frame with V and J, and all other rearrangements were classified as non-productive. CDR3 was defined by IMGT convention, running from the second conserved V-encoded cysteine to the conserved J-encoded phenylalanine. The earlier analysis of about 640 of the donors excluded any sequence lacking an unambiguous match to a single V gene segment. In an earlier analysis of 587 of the donors, V segments were called functional above 56.7% productive rearrangements and were called segregating when the between-donor standard deviation exceeded 5%. A statistical classification framework was developed to diagnose cytomegalovirus status using the catalog of TCR beta chain sequences. A later analysis assigned V and J genes by comparing TCR nucleotide sequences with IMGT/GENE-DB human TR gene sequences. In a later analysis, CDR3 sequences and most-parsimonious VDJ recombination scenarios were assigned using the TCRdist pipeline. In a later analysis, every TCR beta chain was defined by the combination of its CDR3 amino acid sequence and its V-gene family, and reads without a unique V-gene family were dropped. To address suspected cross-contamination and a sequencing artifact, a later analysis removed 592 highly shared, low-generation-probability nucleotide sequences. In a later analysis, a clonal expansion index was calculated for each public chain from normalized within-repertoire ranks of inferred template counts. A later analysis computed generation probabilities with a VDJ recombination model fitted to out-of-frame rearrangements, and checked the results against IGoR. In a later analysis, TCR-TCR, TCR-HLA and TCR-CMV co-occurrence was scored with hypergeometric tests, and a repertoire-size bias correction was applied to TCR pairs. A later analysis estimated false discovery rates by permuting HLA or CMV assignments 20 times. In a later analysis, co-occurring TCRs were grouped using DBSCAN, with TCRdist sequence similarity added in when clustering inside HLA-allele-positive subsets. For co-occurrence clustering, repertoires with fewer than 30,000 or more than 120,000 public chains were excluded, along with roughly 5 repertoires with anomalous nucleotide sharing. This immuneACCESS table, as held by TCRdb, lists in-frame sequences with V and J called but not all clones. Of the missing ones, under half trace to an unresolved V gene in checked studies; the others have no known cause. That table furnishes V, J and clone size, whereas the DNA furnished D and trimming. The sample includes over 100,000 clones, with 75% to 85% observed a single time. Jointly, the top ten make up less than 2% of the sample.

Overall study outcomes, separate from this receptor: The sequencing pipeline was judged likely to have produced a cluster of highly shared sequence variants as a technical artifact. For the cohort, immune exposure information was limited to CMV serostatus. In this cohort, only TCR beta chains were sequenced, and detectable features were limited by the absence of alpha or paired-chain data. The earlier analysis of 587 of the donors excluded roughly 17 rarely observed V segments, including chromosome 9 orphons, because counts were too low. The authors suggested that the approach could potentially be generalized to other disease states and immunological phenotypes. Correlated functional status among segregating V segments might reflect linkage disequilibrium, but an unknown experimental factor could not be ruled out. A later genetic analysis associated a missense DCLRE1C variant with V-gene and J-gene trimming of TCR beta chains, and an independent cohort replicated the association. Because the 87-base-pair reads could not distinguish some IMGT-functional V segments, including TRBV6-2 and TRBV6-3, those segments were excluded. In a later analysis, several top co-occurrence clusters were reported to appear linked to parvovirus B19, influenza, CMV and Epstein-Barr virus. While some public TCRs were present in many individuals, most TCR sequences turned up only very rarely across donors. In both the original and validation cohorts, the classifier was reported to diagnose cytomegalovirus status with high specificity and sensitivity. The study listed 150 to 200 TCR beta chains as associated with cytomegalovirus. A later genetic analysis reported fewer N-insertions in productive TCRs among donors in an Asian-associated ancestry cluster than the roughly 620-donor mean. Compared with equally common non-associated chains, HLA-associated TCR beta chains in a later analysis were more clonally expanded and had lower generation probabilities. Specific HLA alleles were associated with 15,000 to 20,000 TCR beta sequences at a false discovery rate of 0.05 in a later analysis. Presence/absence analyses assumed roughly uniform sequencing depth across donors, an assumption that may not hold. Assigning TCR associations to individual alleles was difficult when HLA alleles, especially DR and DQ, strongly co-occurred. In an earlier analysis of roughly 500 of the donors, most TCR beta V segments appeared in productive rearrangements about 87% or about 30% of the time, broadly matching IMGT annotations. A further reported finding was that TCR beta sequences accurately predicted the HLA-A and HLA-B alleles for most subjects in the first cohort. A later analysis found that most CMV-associated TCR beta chains appeared HLA-restricted, with HLA associations seemingly driven largely by CMV exposure. Because HLA typing was unavailable for some donors at each locus, only the typed subset was used in association tests. A few of the identified cytomegalovirus-associated TCR beta chains were confirmed in vitro to be specific for cytomegalovirus antigens. In a later analysis, TCR association rates were found to vary across HLA loci, with the most associated TCRs seen for DRB1 alleles and the fewest for HLA-C alleles.

Sequenced: PBMCs. The V gene is TRBV4-1 and the J gene is TRBJ2-7, with 12 central nucleotides matching TRBD1. The source of this sequence is a female donor in good health and CMV-seropositive. The bases read TGCGCCAGCAGCCAACCTGGGACAGGGGGCCGGGAGCAGTACTTC. The translation is CASSQPGTGGREQYF.